This T cell receptor (beta chain) was sequenced for a study of blood T cells in healthy people across ages. This clonotype was recorded once. Antigen: not known. Overall study results and limits: Across the age range, TCR beta diversity per million T cells fell in a roughly linear way. The diversity estimates, figures obtained from one million T cells, were considered underestimates.

For the second PCR, which ran for about 7 to 11 cycles, a sample-barcoded 5' primer and a J-beta primer mix were used. Every sample gave at least 3 million paired-end reads containing CDR3. Using its own MiXCR run on the 5' RACE reads, TCRdb lists one record per CDR3 protein. The sample lists some 700,000 distinct CDR3 sequences, 20% to 25% occurring once. This CDR3 has 16 amino acids. Germline CDR1 reads DFQATT; CDR2 reads SNEGSKA (reference sequence). Trimming took off 1 base at V and 2 bases at J, with 18 bases between the two ends. Each donor supplied around 10 milliliters of peripheral blood. This receptor was identified in a man in his 70s in good health. The sequenced material came from blood. This chain joins TRBV20-1 and TRBJ2-7, with D perhaps given as TRBD1 or TRBD2 (5 bases each). This CDR3 reads CSARVAGGRGTYEQYV. For the CDR3, the DNA is TGCAGTGCTAGAGTGGCTGGGGGAAGAGGGACCTACGAGCAGTACGTC.